Listed below are T cell receptor beta chains from one sample, sequenced in a study of shared clonotypes between healthy human individuals. Sequencing used immunoSEQ multiplex PCR; TCRdb keeps in-frame clones, though not all of them. The sample carries about 1.5 million clones, under 99% recorded once. The sequenced sample was naive CD4+ T cells sorted from blood. The receptors were gathered from a young man in good health. CDR3s include the opening cysteine and the closing phenylalanine or tryptophan. A D gene is named only where the DNA matches it firmly. Rows may omit the clone size; those that give it use once, few, many or a size class.

j_call,v_call,clone_size,d_call,cdr3_nt,cdr3_aa
TRBJ2-2,TRBV7-9,-,-,TGTGCCAGCAGTTGGACCGCATCGAACACCGGGGAGCTGTTTTTT,CASSWTASNTGELFF
TRBJ2-1,TRBV14,-,TRBD2,TGTGCCAGCAAGGCTAGCGGGAGTTATGAGCAGTTCTTC,CASKASGSYEQFF
TRBJ1-1,TRBV29-1,-,-,TGCAGCGTGGCCAGGGGAAACACTGAAGCTTTCTTT,CSVARGNTEAFF
TRBJ2-1,TRBV5-5,-,TRBD2,TGTGCCAGCAGCTACCGACTAGCGGGCGACAATGAGCAGTTCTTC,CASSYRLAGDNEQFF
TRBJ1-5,TRBV6-5,-,-,TGTGCCAGCAGTTACGAGGGCTCTCAGCCCCAGCATTTT,CASSYEGSQPQHF
TRBJ2-7,TRBV10-1,-,-,TGCGCCAGCGCCCCGGACGTTTCCTACGAGCAGTACTTC,CASAPDVSYEQYF
TRBJ2-7,TRBV29-1,-,-,TGCAGCGTTGAAGTTGGGGGATACGAGCAGTACTTC,CSVEVGGYEQYF
TRBJ2-1,TRBV6-1,-,TRBD2,TGTGCCAGCAGTGCCAGACTAGCGGGAGGGGTGGATGAGCAGTTCTTC,CASSARLAGGVDEQFF
TRBJ2-3,TRBV29-1,-,-,TGCAGCGTTCGCCACACAGATACGCAGTATTTT,CSVRHTDTQYF
TRBJ2-5,TRBV18,-,TRBD1,TGTGCCAGTGGGACAGAAGAGACCCAGTACTTC,CASGTEETQYF
TRBJ2-7,TRBV18,-,TRBD2,TGTGCCAGCTCAGCGGGAGCGGGTTACGAGCAGTACTTC,CASSAGAGYEQYF
TRBJ2-3,TRBV6-5,-,-,TGTGCCAGCAGTTGGAGTAGTCTTGTTGGGGCGGATACGCAGTATTTT,CASSWSSLVGADTQYF
TRBJ1-1,TRBV9,-,TRBD1,TGTGCCAGCAGCGCCAAAATTCGACAGGGAGAGGACACTGAAGCTTTCTTT,CASSAKIRQGEDTEAFF
TRBJ1-2,TRBV6-5,once,-,TGTGCCAGCAGCGGACATCCTGGCGGTGGGGGCTACACCTTC,CASSGHPGGGGYTF
TRBJ2-5,TRBV5-8,-,TRBD2,TGTGCCAGCAGCTTACTGAAGCGGGAGGCCCGGGAGACCCAGTACTTC,CASSLLKREARETQYF
TRBJ1-1,TRBV2,-,-,TGTGCCAGCAAGGTAACAGGCCCGAACACTGAAGCTTTCTTT,CASKVTGPNTEAFF
TRBJ2-7,TRBV9,-,-,TGTGCCAGCAGCGTTAGCGGATTAACCTACGAGCAGTACTTC,CASSVSGLTYEQYF
TRBJ1-5,TRBV28,-,-,TGTGCCAGCAGTTTGGGACGAAAGAATCAGCCCCAGCATTTT,CASSLGRKNQPQHF
TRBJ1-4,TRBV28,-,-,TGTGCCAGCAGTAACACTGAAAAACTGTTTTTT,CASSNTEKLFF
TRBJ2-1,TRBV7-3,-,-,TGTGCCAGCAGCTTAAGGGGAACAGCCCACCGGGGCTCCTACAATGAGCAGTTCTTC,CASSLRGTAHRGSYNEQFF
TRBJ1-4,TRBV6-5,once,-,TGTGCCAGCAGTCCTCCCCACGGTGGAAAACTGTTTTTT,CASSPPHGGKLFF
TRBJ2-7,TRBV4-3,-,TRBD2,TGCGCCAGCAGCCAAGTTAGCGGGAGCTCCTACGAGCAGTACTTC,CASSQVSGSSYEQYF
TRBJ1-2,TRBV4-3,-,-,TGCGCCAGCAGCCAAGACGCCGGCCTTGGCTACACCTTC,CASSQDAGLGYTF
TRBJ1-2,TRBV6-1,-,-,TGTGCCAGCAGTAGGGTAGAAGACTATGGCTACACCTTC,CASSRVEDYGYTF
TRBJ2-7,TRBV15,-,-,TGTGCCACCAGCAGATATAAGGGGTACGTGCAGTACTTC,CATSRYKGYVQYF
TRBJ1-1,TRBV5-5,-,-,TGTGCCAGCAGACGGACGGGGAACACTGAAGCTTTCTTT,CASRRTGNTEAFF
TRBJ2-7,TRBV5-5,-,-,TGTGCCAGCAGCTTGCCAGCCGGCGGAGGGGCCTACGAGCAGTACTTC,CASSLPAGGGAYEQYF
TRBJ2-1,TRBV29-1,-,TRBD2,TGCAGCGTAAGAGGACTAGCGGGTCTCAATGAGCAGTTCTTC,CSVRGLAGLNEQFF
TRBJ2-1,TRBV28,-,TRBD2,TGTGCCAGCAGCCCGTGGGGGACTAGCGGGAGGAATGAGCAGTTCTTC,CASSPWGTSGRNEQFF